What follows are 18 T cell receptor beta chains derived from one specimen sequenced in a study of T cell repertoires in cytomegalovirus infection. No antigen is known for these receptors. TCRdb used MiXCR to reprocess the reads, holding one entry per CDR3 protein. Of roughly 990,000 distinct CDR3 sequences listed, approximately 31% are singletons. The sample here was cultured CD8+ T cells from PBMCs, taken from culture after CMV antigen stimulation. These receptors all stem from a human donor in good health (CMV status not recorded). Some clones in this sample may be carry-over from other donors' samples.

In its sample, this clonotype was seen a few times. The rearrangement links TRBV28 to TRBJ2-5, with a weak D call TRBD1 (5 bases). Germline CDR1 MDHEN, CDR2 SYDVKM. V shed 2 bases and J shed 2 bases, with 15 bases lying between them. The CDR3 loop spans 16 amino acids. This chain's CDR3 is CASSLIIRGPQETQYF. DNA of the CDR3: TGTGCCAGCAGTTTAATTATAAGGGGTCCTCAAGAGACCCAGTACTTC.

This clonotype was observed a handful of times. The chain recombines TRBV14 with TRBJ2-3; a possible D gene is TRBD1 (6 bases). The V gene lost 5 bases and the J gene lost 0 bases, with 21 bases spanning the gap. The germline CDR1 and CDR2 sequences are SGHDN and FVKESK. The CDR3 consists of 18 residues. The CDR3: CASSETGPSISSTDTQYF. The CDR3, as DNA: TGTGCCAGCAGCGAGACAGGTCCAAGCATCTCTAGCACAGATACGCAGTATTTT.

This clonotype was found a few times. The chain uses TRBV2 and TRBJ1-2; 7 bases match TRBD1. This CDR3 spans 13 amino acids. Looked up from germline, CDR1 is SNHLY and CDR2 is FYNNEI. Unmatched junction bases numbered 0, after V lost 2 bases and J lost 3 bases. CDR3 bases: TGTGCCAGCAGTGAAACAGGGGACTATGGCTACACCTTC. Residues: CASSETGDYGYTF.

Ten or more counts support this clonotype. V and J are TRBV7-2 and TRBJ2-1, with 10 bases matching TRBD2. Germline CDR1 and CDR2: SGHTA and FQGNSA. This CDR3 has 17 amino acids. V lost 6 bases and J lost 7; bases outside the gene matches: 15. The CDR3 sequence is CASSHLAGGLTWNEQFF. The CDR3 bases are TGTGCCAGCAGTCACTTAGCGGGGGGATTGACGTGGAATGAGCAGTTCTTC.

The chain joins TRBV12-3 or TRBV12-4 to TRBJ2-1, with TRBD2 matching over 9 bases. The V segment lost 6 bases and the J segment 5 bases; nucleotides outside the gene matches: 8. The CDR3 is 15 amino acids. CDR3 bases: TGTGCCAGCAGCCGGACTAGCGCAGGTGACAATGAGCAGTTCTTC. It yields the protein CASSRTSAGDNEQFF.

This chain joins TRBV9 and TRBJ1-2, with D unclear. CDR1 and CDR2 (germline): SGDLS, YYNGEE. This CDR3 has 12 amino acids. Trimming stripped 3 bases from V and 8 bases from J, with 11 bases between. CDR3 amino acids: CASSARPDGYTF. The CDR3 coding sequence is TGTGCCAGCAGCGCTCGGCCGGACGGCTACACCTTC. The variable domain in full, with the rest retrieved from reference TRBV9 and TRBJ1-2, is DSGVTQTPKHLITATGQRVTLRCSPRSGDLSVYWYQQSLDQGLQFLIQYYNGEERAKGNILERFSAQQFPDLHSELNLSSLELGDSALYFCASSARPDGYTFGSGTRLTVV.

The chain recombines TRBV7-3 with TRBJ1-1; D remains unclear. Germline V gene sequence: CDR1 SGHTA, CDR2 FQGTGA. V shed 8 bases and J shed 5 bases, with 12 bases lying between them. The CDR3 loop spans 12 amino acids. CDR3 nucleotide sequence: TGTGCCAGCCTACCCCGGGCAACTGAAGCTTTCTTT. This gives the protein CASLPRATEAFF.

This clonotype was counted only a few times. The chain joins TRBV10-2 to TRBJ2-2; no clear D. V was trimmed by 6 bases and J by 4 bases, leaving 9 bases between them. The CDR3 spans 13 residues. The germline V gene has CDR1 WSHSY and CDR2 SAAADI. CDR3 sequence reads: CASSPVRTGELFF. CDR3 DNA: TGCGCCAGCAGCCCAGTGCGCACCGGGGAGCTGTTTTTT.

This clonotype showed up just a few times. The rearrangement joins TRBV15 to TRBJ1-1; D remains ambiguous. CDR3 length equals 14 residues. Germline CDR1 reads LNHNV; CDR2 reads YYDKDF (reference sequence). Trimming left V 5 bases short and J 3 bases short, with 13 bases between. The chain's CDR3 is CATSFQSVDTEAFF. The CDR3 DNA is TGTGCCACCAGCTTTCAGTCCGTGGACACTGAAGCTTTCTTT.

V usage is TRBV2 and J usage is TRBJ2-1; D gene unclear. Trimming took off 10 bases at V and 5 bases at J, with 9 bases between the two ends. CDR1 and CDR2 from the germline V gene are SNHLY and FYNNEI. The CDR3 is 11 residues long. The CDR3 DNA is TGTGCCACCCCAACGAACAATGAGCAGTTCTTC. It codes for CATPTNNEQFF.

In this sample, this clonotype turned up a few times. J is TRBJ1-1 and V is TRBV10-3, with TRBD1 as a possible D gene (5 bases). CDR3 length: 15 amino acids. Trimming took 0 bases from V and 5 from J, leaving 13 bases between them. Per germline, CDR1 ENHRY and CDR2 SYGVKD. The CDR3 bases are TGTGCCATCAGTGAGTCGACTCGGGGGTGGACTGAAGCTTTCTTT. Amino acid sequence: CAISESTRGWTEAFF.

The chain joins TRBV6-4 to TRBJ2-3, with unresolved D. V gave up 3 bases and J gave up 1 base, with 11 bases separating them. Looked up from germline, CDR1 is MRHNA and CDR2 is SNTAGT. CDR3 length: 15 residues. As DNA, the CDR3 is TGTGCCAGCAGTGAAACCCCTCTGGGCACAGATACGCAGTATTTT. The encoded protein is CASSETPLGTDTQYF.

Concerning this clonotype: One end of the junction varies from germline; a read error may be responsible. This sequence joins TRBV4-1 and TRBJ2-5; 9 bases match TRBD2. The CDR3 covers 17 residues. CDR1 is MGHRA, CDR2 YSYEKL, per germline. The CDR3 DNA is TGTGCCAGCAGCCAAGAATTAACTAGCGGGTACCAAGAGACCCAGTACTTC. It is translated as CASSQELTSGYQETQYF.

The DNA of the CDR3 is TGTGCCAGCAGACCGGACTATGGCTACACCTTC. Translation: CASRPDYGYTF. The chain carries TRBV6-2 or TRBV6-3 and TRBJ1-2; D gene uncertain. Trimming took 6 bases from V and 3 from J, leaving 5 bases between them. This CDR3 comprises 11 residues. CDR1 and CDR2 (germline): MNHEY, SVGEGT.

This clonotype has a handful of counts. The chain couples TRBV27 to TRBJ2-1, with 11 bases fitting TRBD1. The germline CDR1 and CDR2 sequences are MNHEY and SMNVEV (reference sequence). This CDR3 is 15 amino acids long. J lost 9 bases, V lost 3 bases, and 7 bases had no gene match. The CDR3 DNA is TGTGCCAGCAGTTTCCCCGGGACAGGGGGAAGTGAGCAGTTCTTC. Encoded protein: CASSFPGTGGSEQFF.

For this clonotype: A read error may explain this, as a much larger clone is one base away. The gene calls are TRBV12-3 or TRBV12-4 and TRBJ1-1; perhaps TRBD1 as D (5 bases). The CDR3 totals 15 residues. Written as DNA, the CDR3 is TGTGCCAACAGTCTCTCCCGGAGGGGTAATACTGAAGCTTTCTTT. It encodes CANSLSRRGNTEAFF.

This clonotype was seen only a few times. The chain employs TRBV11-1 and TRBJ2-2; weak D call: TRBD2 (5 bases). The CDR3 sequence is 16 residues long. Germline V gene lookup returns CDR1 SGHAT and CDR2 FQDESV (reference sequence). V lost 1 base to trimming and J lost 1 base, with 10 bases between them. The CDR3 protein is CASSLVGELNTGELFF. As DNA, the CDR3 is TGTGCCAGCAGCTTAGTGGGAGAATTGAACACCGGGGAGCTGTTTTTT. The whole variable domain, remainder taken from reference TRBV11-1 and TRBJ2-2, is EAEVAQSPRYKITEKSQAVAFWCDPISGHATLYWYRQILGQGPELLVQFQDESVVDDSQLPKDRFSAERLKGVDSTLKIQPAELGDSAMYLCASSLVGELNTGELFFGEGSRLTVL.

As regards this clonotype: At one end the junction does not follow the germline gene, possibly because of a read error. This chain connects TRBV4-1 to TRBJ1-1, with 7 positions matching TRBD1. The CDR3 is 15 residues long. Germline-derived CDR1 and CDR2 are MGHRA and YSYEKL. CDR3 protein: CASSSTPVTGDEAFF. In nucleotides, the CDR3 is TGTGCCAGCAGCTCGACTCCGGTAACAGGGGATGAAGCTTTCTTT.